Each of the 26 T cell receptor beta chains below was sequenced from the same sample in a study of cytomegalovirus exposure and HLA in healthy donors. This PCR relied on a set of 60 Vbeta primers and 13 Jbeta primers. Repertoires were generated with immunoSEQ multiplex PCR, while TCRdb's copy carries only in-frame clones and drops some. Of about 60,000 clones in the sample, around 77% were seen once. Sequenced: PBMCs. Source of these receptors: a woman in her thirties or forties in good health and CMV-seropositive.

This rearrangement joins TRBV4-1 to TRBJ1-2; D not resolved. Trimming took off 0 bases at V and 5 bases at J, with 16 bases between the two ends. The CDR3 contains 16 residues. Germline assignment: CDR1 MGHRA and CDR2 YSYEKL. CDR3 coding DNA: TGCGCCAGCAGCCAAGAATTGGTGTCACGGAGGTATGGCTACACCTTC. This sequence encodes CASSQELVSRRYGYTF.

The rearrangement links TRBV9 to TRBJ2-5; 7 nucleotides line up with TRBD2. After removal of 4 bases from V and 4 bases from J, the junction contained 10 bases not matched to a gene. Germline lookup yields CDR1 SGDLS and CDR2 YYNGEE. The length of the CDR3 is 15 residues. Here the CDR3 DNA reads TGTGCCAGCAGCTTCCTCCCGGGGGGTCGAGAGACCCAGTACTTC. It is translated as CASSFLPGGRETQYF.

This sequence joins TRBV30 and TRBJ2-3, with D perhaps TRBD2 (6 bases). The CDR3 runs 14 residues. Per the germline V gene, CDR1 is GTSNPN and CDR2 is SVGIG (reference sequence). V lost 4 bases and J 1 base, leaving 12 bases between the germline ends. DNA for the CDR3: TGTGCCTGGACCTCGGGCGGGGGCACAGATACGCAGTATTTT. As protein: CAWTSGGGTDTQYF. Using reference TRBV30 and TRBJ2-3 for the parts outside the CDR3, the full variable domain is SQTIHQWPATLVQPVGSPLSLECTVEGTSNPNLYWYRQAAGRGLQLLFYSVGIGQISSEVPQNLSASRPQDRQFILSSKKLLLSDSGFYLCAWTSGGGTDTQYFGPGTRLTVL.

The chain combines TRBV2 with TRBJ1-4, with 8 bases fitting TRBD1. Per the germline V gene, CDR1 is SNHLY and CDR2 is FYNNEI. V gave up 7 bases and J gave up 8 bases; unmatched junction bases: 9. CDR3 length: 14 residues. The CDR3, as DNA: TGTGCCAGCATCACCGGACAGGGTAACGAAAAACTGTTTTTT. Its translation: CASITGQGNEKLFF.

V is TRBV4-1 and J is TRBJ2-2; D may be TRBD1 (5 bases). CDR3 length: 15 residues. The germline CDR1 and CDR2 sequences are MGHRA and YSYEKL. Between the trimmed V and J ends, which lost 7 bases and 3 bases, there was a span of 15 bases. The CDR3 here is CASNRRPGHTGELFF. The DNA of the CDR3 is TGCGCCAGCAACCGTCGGCCAGGGCACACCGGGGAGCTGTTTTTT.

V and J are TRBV6-5 and TRBJ1-2; D call uncertain. Germline V lookup: CDR1 MNHEY, CDR2 SVGAGI. Trimming stripped 6 bases from V and 5 bases from J, with 13 bases between. The CDR3 has 13 amino acids. The CDR3 here is CASSSLGYYGYTF. CDR3 nucleotides: TGTGCCAGCAGCTCCCTCGGGTATTATGGCTACACCTTC.

V gene TRBV5-1 combines with J gene TRBJ1-1; D is unclear. The CDR3 runs to 13 residues. Trimming took 6 bases from V and 0 from J, leaving 9 bases between them. Germline lookup yields CDR1 SGHRS and CDR2 YFSETQ. In DNA form, the CDR3 reads TGCGCCAGCACCCGCGGGATGAACACTGAAGCTTTCTTT. Its protein is CASTRGMNTEAFF.

The chain uses TRBV7-9 and TRBJ1-1; D is possibly TRBD1 (6 bases). CDR1 and CDR2 from the germline V gene are SEHNR and FQNEAQ (reference sequence). The CDR3 is 17 residues long. V was trimmed by 4 bases and J by 0 bases, leaving 18 bases between them. The CDR3 DNA is TGTGCCAGCAGCTCGCAGGGGACAATTAACATGAACACTGAAGCTTTCTTT. Translating gives CASSSQGTINMNTEAFF.

In this sample, this clone turned up a few times. This chain uses TRBV19 with TRBJ1-4, with 9 bases that match TRBD1. Germline V CDR1 and CDR2: LNHDA, SQIVND (reference sequence). The junction had 3 bases not matched to a gene; V was cut back by 2 bases and J by 5 bases. The CDR3 sequence is 15 residues long. The DNA for the CDR3 is TGTGCCAGTAGTATATACGACAGGGGGAATGAAAAACTGTTTTTT. Translation gives CASSIYDRGNEKLFF.

The genes are TRBV11-2 and TRBJ2-7; perhaps TRBD1 as D (5 bases). This CDR3 has 15 residues. CDR1 SGHAT and CDR2 FQNNGV come from the germline V gene. V lost 4 bases to trimming and J lost 4 bases, with 17 bases between them. The CDR3 DNA follows: TGTGCCAGCAGCTCCATTACAGGAAAAGGGTACGAGCAGTACTTC. As protein: CASSSITGKGYEQYF.

The V call is TRBV6-1, the J call TRBJ2-3; possibly TRBD2 for D (6 bases). CDR3 length: 14 residues. Trimming shortened V by 6 bases and J by 8 bases, and 18 bases separated the two germline ends. CDR1 is MNHNS and CDR2 is SASEGT in the germline V gene. The CDR3 spells CASRESGVEPTQYF. The CDR3 nucleotides read TGTGCCAGCAGGGAGTCGGGGGTGGAGCCTACGCAGTATTTT.

The rearrangement joins TRBV9 to TRBJ2-5; 9 bases map to TRBD1. V trimming: 3 bases; J trimming: 5 bases; junction bases outside the gene matches: 8. In germline, CDR1 is SGDLS, CDR2 YYNGEE. The CDR3 contains 15 residues. CDR3 sequence: CASSATGGEGETQYF. CDR3 bases: TGTGCCAGCAGCGCCACAGGGGGCGAGGGGGAGACCCAGTACTTC.

This clone is a singleton in its sample. The chain couples TRBV2 to TRBJ1-1; D gene ambiguous. The CDR3 loop spans 16 amino acids. Trimming took off 7 bases at V and 6 bases at J, with 24 bases between the two ends. Germline V gene sequence: CDR1 SNHLY, CDR2 FYNNEI. The CDR3 DNA reads TGTGCCAGCAAAAGGGTACGAGGAGGGAGGTTCCCTGAAGCTTTCTTT. Protein: CASKRVRGGRFPEAFF.

The V and J genes are TRBV7-6 and TRBJ2-5; 8 nucleotides line up with TRBD2. Germline V lookup: CDR1 SGHVS, CDR2 FNYEAQ. Trimming removed 0 bases from V and 5 bases from J; junction bases left unmatched: 2. CDR3 length: 14 amino acids. CDR3 loop: CASSLAGTRETQYF. CDR3 bases: TGTGCCAGCAGCTTAGCCGGGACTAGGGAGACCCAGTACTTC.

The chain recombines TRBV29-1 with TRBJ1-5, with 8 bases aligning to TRBD1. This CDR3 comprises 15 residues. Trimming removed 4 bases from V and 0 bases from J; junction bases left unmatched: 5. CDR1 is SQVTM and CDR2 is ANQGSEA in the germline V gene. The CDR3 here is CSVGPTGDSNQPQHF. The DNA for the CDR3 is TGCAGCGTTGGGCCGACAGGGGATAGCAATCAGCCCCAGCATTTT.

V and J are TRBV5-1 and TRBJ2-1; a possible D gene is TRBD2 (6 bases). The CDR3 is 14 amino acids. The V end lost 3 bases, the J end lost 9 bases, and 16 bases lay between the germline ends. From germline, CDR1 is SGHRS and CDR2 YFSETQ. CDR3 sequence reads: CASSSSTEGSEQFF. The CDR3, as DNA: TGCGCCAGCAGCTCCTCTACGGAGGGATCTGAGCAGTTCTTC.

This rearrangement joins TRBV19 to TRBJ2-6; the match to TRBD1 covers 8 bases. This CDR3 contains 17 residues. The trim removed 4 bases at V and 2 bases at J, leaving 7 bases unmatched. Germline V gives CDR1 LNHDA, CDR2 SQIVND (reference sequence). The DNA of the CDR3 is TGTGCCAGTAGTACCCTCGGACAGGGCGCTGGGGCCAACGTCCTGACTTTC. It encodes CASSTLGQGAGANVLTF.

V gene TRBV4-3 combines with J gene TRBJ1-5, with a possible D match to TRBD1 (6 bases). CDR1 LGHNA and CDR2 YSLEER come from the germline V gene. Trimming took 5 bases from V and 7 from J, leaving 12 bases between them. The CDR3 runs 13 residues. The CDR3 DNA sequence: TGCGCCAGCAGCTACGAAACAGGGCAGCCCCAGCATTTT. The encoded protein is CASSYETGQPQHF.

The DNA for the CDR3 is TGTGCCATAGGAGGGGGAAACACCATATATTTT. Translation: CAIGGGNTIYF. This sequence joins TRBV10-3 and TRBJ1-3; D uncertain. Germline V lookup: CDR1 ENHRY, CDR2 SYGVKD. The CDR3 totals 11 residues. Trimming shortened V by 9 bases and J by 4 bases, and 7 bases separated the two germline ends.

The chain carries TRBV5-8 and TRBJ2-7; D may be TRBD2 (5 bases). From germline, CDR1 is SGHTS and CDR2 YDEGEE. Trimming shortened V by 1 base and J by 2 bases, and 10 bases separated the two germline ends. The CDR3 sequence is 14 residues long. CDR3 residues: CASSLIRETYEQYF. In DNA, the CDR3 is TGTGCCAGCAGCTTGATACGGGAAACCTACGAGCAGTACTTC. The entire variable domain, with the rest obtained from reference TRBV5-8 and TRBJ2-7, is as follows: EAGVTQSPTHLIKTRGQQATLRCSPISGHTSVYWYQQALGLGLQFLLWYDEGEERNRGNFPPRFSGRQFPNYSSELNVNALELEDSALYLCASSLIRETYEQYFGPGTRLTVT.

The CDR3 protein is CSAGGGTGYEQYF. The DNA for the CDR3 is TGCAGCGCCGGTGGCGGTACGGGATACGAGCAGTACTTC. The J gene is TRBJ2-7, the V gene TRBV29-1; D possibly corresponds to TRBD2 (5 bases). From germline, CDR1 is SQVTM and CDR2 ANQGSEA. There are 13 residues in the CDR3. Trimming shortened V by 7 bases and J by 4 bases, and 17 bases separated the two germline ends.

This clone was detected a few times. The rearrangement joins TRBV18 to TRBJ2-7; a weak D match, TRBD1 (5 bases). Germline V lookup: CDR1 KGHSH, CDR2 LQKENI. The V and J ends lost 2 bases and 2 bases respectively, with 13 bases between them. The CDR3 has 15 residues. Written as DNA, the CDR3 is TGTGCCAGCTCACCAGTGGGGCAAATCCCCTACGAGCAGTACTTC. This gives the protein CASSPVGQIPYEQYF.

The chain uses TRBV4-3 and TRBJ1-2, with 9 bases matching TRBD1. Per the germline V gene, CDR1 is LGHNA and CDR2 is YSLEER. The CDR3 is 15 amino acids. V lost 3 bases to trimming and J lost 3 bases; unmatched junction nucleotides: 5. The CDR3 coding sequence is TGCGCCAGCAGCCAGGGGGGACAGGGAGACTATGGCTACACCTTC. Translation gives CASSQGGQGDYGYTF.

This chain links TRBV27 with TRBJ2-2; TRBD2 is a possible D gene (6 bases). The CDR3 totals 15 residues. Germline-derived CDR1 and CDR2 are MNHEY and SMNVEV (reference sequence). Trimming shortened V by 2 bases and J by 2 bases, and 9 bases separated the two germline ends. The CDR3 nucleotides read TGTGCCAGCAGTTTACGGGGACTCAACACCGGGGAGCTGTTTTTT. Translating gives CASSLRGLNTGELFF.

The chain employs TRBV5-8 and TRBJ1-2; 7 positions match TRBD1. J gave up 4 bases and V 5 bases, and 17 bases lay outside the gene matches. Germline values: CDR1 SGHTS, CDR2 YDEGEE. The CDR3 is 17 residues long. Here the CDR3 reads CASSSPLGRGLLYGYTF. The DNA for the CDR3 is TGTGCCAGCAGTTCCCCTTTGGGAAGGGGGCTTCTCTATGGCTACACCTTC.

This clone rates as medium-sized. The chain couples TRBV10-3 to TRBJ2-7, with D possibly matching TRBD1 (6 bases). Trimming shortened V by 5 bases and J by 2 bases, and 16 bases separated the two germline ends. The length of the CDR3 is 15 residues. Germline assignment: CDR1 ENHRY and CDR2 SYGVKD. The CDR3 sequence: CAISPKGGSAYEQYF. The CDR3 coding sequence is TGTGCCATCAGTCCGAAAGGGGGTAGTGCCTACGAGCAGTACTTC.